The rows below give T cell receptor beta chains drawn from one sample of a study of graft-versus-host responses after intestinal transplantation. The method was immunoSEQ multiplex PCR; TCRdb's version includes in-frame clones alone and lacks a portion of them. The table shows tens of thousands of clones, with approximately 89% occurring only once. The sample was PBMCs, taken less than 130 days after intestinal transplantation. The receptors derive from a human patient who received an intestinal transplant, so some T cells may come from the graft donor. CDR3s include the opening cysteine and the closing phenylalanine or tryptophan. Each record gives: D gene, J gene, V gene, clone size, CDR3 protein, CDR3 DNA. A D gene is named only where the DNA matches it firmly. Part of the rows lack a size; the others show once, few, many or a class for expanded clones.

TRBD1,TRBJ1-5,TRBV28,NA,CASSTADRGHQPQHF,TGTGCCAGCAGTACAGCGGACAGGGGGCATCAGCCCCAGCATTTT
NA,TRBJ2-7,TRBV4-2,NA,CASSHTGEGDEQYF,TGTGCCAGCAGCCATACAGGGGAGGGGGACGAGCAGTACTTC
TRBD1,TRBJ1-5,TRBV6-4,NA,CASSGDRFSNQPQHF,TGTGCCAGCAGCGGGGACAGGTTCTCCAATCAGCCCCAGCATTTT
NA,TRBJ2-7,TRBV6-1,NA,CASRAQGSHYEQYF,TGTGCCAGCAGGGCGCAGGGGTCCCACTACGAGCAGTACTTC
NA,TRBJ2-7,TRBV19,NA,CASSQTATYEQYF,TGTGCCAGTAGTCAGACAGCCACCTACGAGCAGTACTTC
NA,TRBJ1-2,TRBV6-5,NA,CASSQQEYYGYTF,TGTGCCAGCAGTCAGCAGGAGTACTATGGCTACACCTTC
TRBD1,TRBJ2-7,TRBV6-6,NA,CASSYSKTGSSYEQYF,TGTGCCAGCAGTTACTCCAAGACAGGGAGCTCCTACGAGCAGTACTTC
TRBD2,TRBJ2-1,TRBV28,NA,CASSSVAGGLDEQFF,TGTGCCAGCAGTTCCGTAGCGGGAGGGCTCGATGAGCAGTTCTTC
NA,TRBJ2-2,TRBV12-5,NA,CASGLTPGTGELFF,TGTGCTAGTGGTTTGACCCCCGGGACCGGGGAGCTGTTTTTT
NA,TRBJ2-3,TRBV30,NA,CAWSVRGADTQYF,TGTGCCTGGAGTGTACGAGGCGCCGATACGCAGTATTTT
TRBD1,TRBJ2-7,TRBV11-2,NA,CASSQWTGSEQYF,TGTGCCAGCAGCCAATGGACAGGGAGCGAGCAGTACTTC
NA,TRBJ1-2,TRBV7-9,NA,CASSFWAPNYGYTF,TGTGCCAGCAGCTTCTGGGCCCCCAACTATGGCTACACCTTC
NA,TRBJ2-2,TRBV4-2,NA,CASSQRSTPNTGELFF,TGTGCCAGCAGCCAAAGATCTACACCGAACACCGGGGAGCTGTTTTTT
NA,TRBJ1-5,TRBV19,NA,CASSIPAQDQPQHF,TGTGCCAGTAGTATTCCCGCACAGGATCAGCCCCAGCATTTT
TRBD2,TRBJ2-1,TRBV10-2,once,CASSGGREGSYNEQFF,TGCGCCAGCAGTGGGGGCAGGGAGGGGTCCTACAATGAGCAGTTCTTC
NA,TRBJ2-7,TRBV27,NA,CASSPGPTIYEQYF,TGTGCCAGCAGTCCAGGGCCTACCATCTACGAGCAGTACTTC
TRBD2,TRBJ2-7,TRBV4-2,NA,CASSQVAGGRYEQYF,TGTGCCAGCAGCCAAGTAGCGGGGGGCCGGTACGAGCAGTACTTC
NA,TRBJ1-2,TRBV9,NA,CASSVGSPYGYTF,TGTGCCAGCAGCGTAGGGTCACCTTATGGCTACACCTTC
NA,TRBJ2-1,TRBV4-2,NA,CASTPFLQGNEQFF,TGTGCCAGCACACCGTTTCTACAAGGAAATGAGCAGTTCTTC
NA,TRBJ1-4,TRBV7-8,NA,CASSSRENNEKLFF,TGTGCCAGCAGCTCGAGGGAGAATAATGAAAAACTGTTTTTT
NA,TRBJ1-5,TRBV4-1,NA,CASSQVKGTSNQPQHF,TGCGCCAGCAGCCAAGTCAAAGGGACTAGCAATCAGCCCCAGCATTTT
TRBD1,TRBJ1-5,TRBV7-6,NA,CASSSHGQGAGNQPQHF,TGTGCCAGCAGCTCTCACGGACAGGGGGCTGGCAATCAGCCCCAGCATTTT
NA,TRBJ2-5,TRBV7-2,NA,CASSLAALVSETQYF,TGTGCCAGCAGCTTAGCGGCCTTAGTCTCAGAGACCCAGTACTTC
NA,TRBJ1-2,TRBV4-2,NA,CASSQGVDTYGYTF,TGTGCCAGCAGCCAAGGGGTGGACACCTATGGCTACACCTTC
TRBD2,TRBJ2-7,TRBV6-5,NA,CASSYLGTNYEQYF,TGTGCCAGCAGTTATTTGGGGACTAACTACGAGCAGTACTTC
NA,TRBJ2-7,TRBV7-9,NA,CASTPGTPTGEQYF,TGTGCCAGCACCCCCGGGACACCGACCGGCGAGCAGTACTTC
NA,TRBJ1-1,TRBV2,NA,CASSADTEAFF,TGTGCCAGCAGTGCCGACACTGAAGCTTTCTTT
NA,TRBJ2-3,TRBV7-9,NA,CASSLGVGGFSTDTQYF,TGTGCCAGCAGCTTAGGAGTCGGGGGCTTTAGCACAGATACGCAGTATTTT
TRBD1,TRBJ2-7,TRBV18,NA,CASSLTGSSYEQYF,TGTGCCAGCTCACTGACAGGGAGCTCCTACGAGCAGTACTTC
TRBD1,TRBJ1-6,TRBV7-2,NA,CASREQGASYNSPLHF,TGTGCCAGCAGGGAACAGGGGGCCTCCTATAATTCACCCCTCCACTTT
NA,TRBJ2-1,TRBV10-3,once,CAISRGASSYNEQFF,TGTGCCATCAGCCGAGGGGCGAGCTCCTACAATGAGCAGTTCTTC
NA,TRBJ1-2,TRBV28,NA,CASSLRPGSFPTYGYTF,TGTGCCAGCAGTTTACGGCCAGGGTCGTTCCCAACCTATGGCTACACCTTC
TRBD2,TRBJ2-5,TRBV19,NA,CASSMTRGGLGETQYF,TGTGCCAGTAGTATGACTAGGGGCGGACTAGGGGAGACCCAGTACTTC
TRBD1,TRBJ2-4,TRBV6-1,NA,CASRPRRTGDIQYF,TGTGCCAGCAGACCGCGCCGGACAGGGGACATTCAGTACTTC
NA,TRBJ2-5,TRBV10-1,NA,CASSDSGLGGTQYF,TGCGCCAGCAGTGACAGCGGACTAGGGGGGACCCAGTACTTC
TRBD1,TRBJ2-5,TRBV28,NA,CASSPGTGGGWETQYF,TGTGCCAGCAGTCCCGGAACAGGGGGCGGATGGGAGACCCAGTACTTC
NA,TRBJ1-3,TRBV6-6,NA,CASGRGIGNTIYF,TGTGCCAGCGGGAGGGGGATAGGAAACACCATATATTTT
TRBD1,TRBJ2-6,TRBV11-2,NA,CASIAPGQSFSGANVLTF,TGTGCCAGCATCGCACCGGGACAGTCCTTCTCTGGGGCCAACGTCCTGACTTTC
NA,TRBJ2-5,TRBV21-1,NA,CASSKDTGSPETQYF,TGTGCCAGCAGCAAAGATACAGGGTCGCCAGAGACCCAGTACTTC